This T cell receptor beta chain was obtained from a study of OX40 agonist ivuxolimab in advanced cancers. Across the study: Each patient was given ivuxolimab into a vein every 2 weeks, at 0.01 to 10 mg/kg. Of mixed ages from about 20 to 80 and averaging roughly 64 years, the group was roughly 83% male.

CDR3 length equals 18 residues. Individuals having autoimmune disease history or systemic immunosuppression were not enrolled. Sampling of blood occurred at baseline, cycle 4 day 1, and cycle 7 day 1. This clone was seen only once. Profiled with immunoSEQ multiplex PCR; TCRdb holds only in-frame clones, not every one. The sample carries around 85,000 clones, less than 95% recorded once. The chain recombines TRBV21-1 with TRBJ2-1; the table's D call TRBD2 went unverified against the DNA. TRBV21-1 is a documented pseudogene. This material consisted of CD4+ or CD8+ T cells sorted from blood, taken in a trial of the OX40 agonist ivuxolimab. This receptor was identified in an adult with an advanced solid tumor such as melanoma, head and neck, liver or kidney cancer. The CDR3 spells CASSEGRPYEPFYNEQFF. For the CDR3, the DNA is TGTGCCAGCAGCGAAGGGAGGCCTTACGAACCGTTCTACAATGAGCAGTTCTTC.